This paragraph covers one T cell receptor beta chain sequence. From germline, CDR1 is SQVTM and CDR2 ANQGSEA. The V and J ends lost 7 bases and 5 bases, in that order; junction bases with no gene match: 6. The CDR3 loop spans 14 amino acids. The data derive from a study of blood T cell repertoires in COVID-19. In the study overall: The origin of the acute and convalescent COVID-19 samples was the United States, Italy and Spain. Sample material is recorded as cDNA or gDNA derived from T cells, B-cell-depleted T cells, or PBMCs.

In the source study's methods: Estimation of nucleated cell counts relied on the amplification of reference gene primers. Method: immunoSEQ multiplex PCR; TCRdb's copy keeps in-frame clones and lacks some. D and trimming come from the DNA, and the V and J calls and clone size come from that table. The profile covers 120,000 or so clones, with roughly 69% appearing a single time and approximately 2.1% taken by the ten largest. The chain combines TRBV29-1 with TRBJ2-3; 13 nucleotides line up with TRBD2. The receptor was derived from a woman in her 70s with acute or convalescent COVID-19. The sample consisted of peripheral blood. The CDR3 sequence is CSGTSGSGRDTQYF. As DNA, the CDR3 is TGCAGCGGGACTAGCGGGAGCGGGAGAGATACGCAGTATTTT.